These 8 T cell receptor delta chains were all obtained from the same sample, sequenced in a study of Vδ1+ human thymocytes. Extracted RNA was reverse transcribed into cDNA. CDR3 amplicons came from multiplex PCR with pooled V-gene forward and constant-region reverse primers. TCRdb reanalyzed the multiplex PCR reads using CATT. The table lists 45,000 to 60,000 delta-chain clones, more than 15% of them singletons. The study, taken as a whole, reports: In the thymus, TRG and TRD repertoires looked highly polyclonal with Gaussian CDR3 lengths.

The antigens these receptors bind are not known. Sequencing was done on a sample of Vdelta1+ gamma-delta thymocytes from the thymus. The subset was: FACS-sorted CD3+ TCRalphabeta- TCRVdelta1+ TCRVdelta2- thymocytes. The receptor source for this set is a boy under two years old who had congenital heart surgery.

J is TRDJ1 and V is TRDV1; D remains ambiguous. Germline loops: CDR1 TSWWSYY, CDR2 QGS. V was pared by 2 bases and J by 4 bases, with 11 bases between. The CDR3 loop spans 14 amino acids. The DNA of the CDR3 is TGTGCTCTTGGGGAAACGCAAGACGACGATAAACTCATCTTT. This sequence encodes CALGETQDDDKLIF.

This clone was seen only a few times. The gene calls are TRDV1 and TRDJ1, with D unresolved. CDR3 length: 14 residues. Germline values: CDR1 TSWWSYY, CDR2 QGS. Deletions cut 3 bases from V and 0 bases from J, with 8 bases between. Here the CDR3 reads CALGEVRHTDKLIF. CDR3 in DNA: TGTGCTCTTGGGGAGGTTAGGCACACCGATAAACTCATCTTT.

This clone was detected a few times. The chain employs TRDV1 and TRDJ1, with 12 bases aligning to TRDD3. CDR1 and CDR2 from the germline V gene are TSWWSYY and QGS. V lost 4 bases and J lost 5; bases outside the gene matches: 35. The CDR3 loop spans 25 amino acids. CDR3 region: CALGVSFLRSPRTGGYFRAADKLIF. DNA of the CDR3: TGTGCTCTTGGGGTTTCCTTCCTACGATCGCCCCGGACTGGGGGATACTTTAGGGCCGCTGATAAACTCATCTTT.

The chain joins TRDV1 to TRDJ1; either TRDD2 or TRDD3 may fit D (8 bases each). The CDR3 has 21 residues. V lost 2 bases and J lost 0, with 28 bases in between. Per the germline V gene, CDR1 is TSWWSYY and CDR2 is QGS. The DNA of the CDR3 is TGTGCTCTTGGGGAAGAGTGCTTCCTACGAAACTGGGGGGAAAACACCGATAAACTCATCTTT. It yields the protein CALGEECFLRNWGENTDKLIF.

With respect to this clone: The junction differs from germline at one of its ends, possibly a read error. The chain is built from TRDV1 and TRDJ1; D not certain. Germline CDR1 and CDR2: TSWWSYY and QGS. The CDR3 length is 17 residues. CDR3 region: CALGEPASNPYTDKLIF. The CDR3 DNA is TGTGCTCTTGGGGAACCGGCCTCTAACCCGTACACTGATAAACTCATCTTT.

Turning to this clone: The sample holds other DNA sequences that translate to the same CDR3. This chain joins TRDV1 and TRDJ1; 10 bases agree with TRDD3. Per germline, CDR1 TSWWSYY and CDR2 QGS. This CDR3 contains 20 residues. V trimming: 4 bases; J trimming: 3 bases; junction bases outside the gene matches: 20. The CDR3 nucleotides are TGTGCTCTTGGGGGATGGCCTTCCGAAAACTGGGGGATCCCCTCCGATAAACTCATCTTT. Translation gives CALGGWPSENWGIPSDKLIF.

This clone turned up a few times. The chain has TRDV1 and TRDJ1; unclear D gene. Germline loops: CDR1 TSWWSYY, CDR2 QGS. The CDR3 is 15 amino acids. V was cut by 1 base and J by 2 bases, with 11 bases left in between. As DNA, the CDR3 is TGTGCTCTTGGGGAACCCACGTTTGAGACCGATAAACTCATCTTT. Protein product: CALGEPTFETDKLIF.

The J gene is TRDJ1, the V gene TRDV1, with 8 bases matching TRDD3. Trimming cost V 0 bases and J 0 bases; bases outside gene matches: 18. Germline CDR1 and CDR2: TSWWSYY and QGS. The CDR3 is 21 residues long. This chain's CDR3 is CALGELRDLLVLGADTDKLIF. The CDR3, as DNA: TGTGCTCTTGGGGAACTTAGGGACCTATTAGTACTGGGGGCCGACACCGATAAACTCATCTTT.